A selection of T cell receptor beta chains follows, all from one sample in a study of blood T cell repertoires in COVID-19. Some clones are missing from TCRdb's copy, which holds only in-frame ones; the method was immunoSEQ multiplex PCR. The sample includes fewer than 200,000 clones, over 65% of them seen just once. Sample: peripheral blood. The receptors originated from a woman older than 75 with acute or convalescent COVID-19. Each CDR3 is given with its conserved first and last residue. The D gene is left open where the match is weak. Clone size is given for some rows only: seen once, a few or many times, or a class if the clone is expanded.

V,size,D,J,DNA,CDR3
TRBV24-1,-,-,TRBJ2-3,TGTGCCACCAGTGTAATCGGGGATACGCAGTATTTT,CATSVIGDTQYF
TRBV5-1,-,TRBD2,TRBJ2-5,TGCGCCAGCACGGTAGCGGGAGGGCCGGAGACCCAGTACTTC,CASTVAGGPETQYF
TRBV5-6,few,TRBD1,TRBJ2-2,TGTGCCAGCAGCTTGGGAGGGACAGGGAACACCGGGGAGCTGTTTTTT,CASSLGGTGNTGELFF
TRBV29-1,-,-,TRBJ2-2,TGCAGCGTTGCGAGGGGGACCCACACCGGGGAGCTGTTTTTT,CSVARGTHTGELFF
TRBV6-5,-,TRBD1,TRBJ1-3,TGTGCCAGCAGCCCGGACAGGGCAGCAGTGTACACCATATATTTT,CASSPDRAAVYTIYF
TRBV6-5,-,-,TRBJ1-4,TGTGCCAGCAGTTCATCCCGGCAGGGTGATGAAAAACTGTTTTTT,CASSSSRQGDEKLFF
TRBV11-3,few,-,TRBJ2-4,TGTGCCAGCAGCTTAGCCGGGTTGGCCAAAAACATTCAGTACTTC,CASSLAGLAKNIQYF
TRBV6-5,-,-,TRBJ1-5,TGTGCCAGCAGTAACACAGGTAGCAATCAGCCCCAGCATTTT,CASSNTGSNQPQHF
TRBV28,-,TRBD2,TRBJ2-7,TGTGCCAGCAGTTTATGTGGCGGGAGTATGTGCTACGAGCAGTACTTC,CASSLCGGSMCYEQYF
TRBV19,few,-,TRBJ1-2,TGTGCCAGTAGTATAGATGCGGGGTGGTCGTTGAACTATGGCTACACCTTC,CASSIDAGWSLNYGYTF
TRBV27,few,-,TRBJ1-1,TGTGCCAGCACGGACAGACTCTCCCCTGAAGCTTTCTTT,CASTDRLSPEAFF
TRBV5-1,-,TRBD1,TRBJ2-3,TGCGCCAGCAGCTACGGACAGGGGTTCGGCACAGATACGCAGTATTTT,CASSYGQGFGTDTQYF
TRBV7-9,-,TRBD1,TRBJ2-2,TGTGCCAGCAGCTTGACAGGGGACGGGGAGCTGTTTTTT,CASSLTGDGELFF
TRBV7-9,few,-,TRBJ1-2,TGTGCCAGCAGCTTAGACTACTCAGTACCCTATGGCTACACCTTC,CASSLDYSVPYGYTF
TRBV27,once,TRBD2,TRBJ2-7,TGTGCCAGCAGTTTAGGTACTAGCGGGATCCCTAGGGAGCAGTACTTC,CASSLGTSGIPREQYF
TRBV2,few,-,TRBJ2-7,TGTGCCAGCAGTGAAACCCCTGGTAGTTCCTACGAGCAGTACTTC,CASSETPGSSYEQYF
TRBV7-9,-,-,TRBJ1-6,TGTGCCAGCAGCCCGCGGACAGCTAATAATTCACCCCTCCACTTT,CASSPRTANNSPLHF
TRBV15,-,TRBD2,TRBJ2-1,TGTGCCACCAGCAGTGAAAGGACTAGCGGCTACAATGAGCAGTTCTTC,CATSSERTSGYNEQFF
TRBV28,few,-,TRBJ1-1,TGTGCCAGCAGCCAAAGACAGAACCCTGAAGCTTTCTTT,CASSQRQNPEAFF
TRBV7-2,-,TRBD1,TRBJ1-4,TGTGCCAGCAGCCTATACAGGGGATACGCGACTAATGAAAAACTGTTTTTT,CASSLYRGYATNEKLFF
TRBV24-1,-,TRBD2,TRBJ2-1,TGTGCCACCAGTGACCAAAGTAGCGGGAGCAATAGCAATGAGCAGTTCTTC,CATSDQSSGSNSNEQFF
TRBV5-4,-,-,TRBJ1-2,TGTGCCAGCAGCGGATCCCCAGGGAACTATGGCTACACCTTC,CASSGSPGNYGYTF
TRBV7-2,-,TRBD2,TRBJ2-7,TGTGCCAGCAGCTTAGGGACTAGTTGGAGGGAGCAGTACTTC,CASSLGTSWREQYF
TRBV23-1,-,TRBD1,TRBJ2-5,TGCGCCAGCAGTCAGCTCCGGGACAGGGCTCAAGGTTACGGAGAGACCCAGTACTTC,CASSQLRDRAQGYGETQYF
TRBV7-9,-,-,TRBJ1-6,TGTGCCAGCAGCTTAAACCAGGAAAGCCTCCACTTT,CASSLNQESLHF
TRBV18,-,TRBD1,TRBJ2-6,TGTGCCAGCTCACCTTGGTTCCAGGGGGAATCTGGGGCCAACGTCCTGACTTTC,CASSPWFQGESGANVLTF
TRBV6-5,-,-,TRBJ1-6,TGTGCCAGCAAAACACCTTATAATTCACCCCTCCACTTT,CASKTPYNSPLHF
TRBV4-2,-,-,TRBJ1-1,TGTGCCAGCAGCCAAGATCTTCAAGGCGGCAGGGTGACTGAAGCTTTCTTT,CASSQDLQGGRVTEAFF
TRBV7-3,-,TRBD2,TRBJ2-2,TGTGCCAGCAGCTTTCAAGCGGGAGATCGGGAGCTGTTTTTT,CASSFQAGDRELFF
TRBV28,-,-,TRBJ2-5,TGTGCCAGCAGTATAGGGGGTGACGACTGGCAAGAGACCCAGTACTTC,CASSIGGDDWQETQYF
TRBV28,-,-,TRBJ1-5,TGTGCCAGCAGTCGGGGAAGCTGGAGCAATCAGCCCCAGCATTTT,CASSRGSWSNQPQHF
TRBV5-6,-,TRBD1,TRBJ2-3,TGTGCCAGCAGCAGCGGACAGGGCGCAGATACGCAGTATTTT,CASSSGQGADTQYF
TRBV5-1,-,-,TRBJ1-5,TGCGCCAGCAGCCCAGGGACTGTGGTAAATCAGCCCCAGCATTTT,CASSPGTVVNQPQHF
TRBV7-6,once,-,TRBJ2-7,TGTGCCAGCAGCTTAGGACAGATCGACGAGCAGTACTTC,CASSLGQIDEQYF
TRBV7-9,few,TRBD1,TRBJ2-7,TGTGCCAGCACATTCTCACAGGGGACCTACGAGCAGTACTTC,CASTFSQGTYEQYF
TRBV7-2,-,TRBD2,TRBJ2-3,TGTGCCAGCAGCTCGACGGGCGGGAGGACTAGCACAGATACGCAGTATTTT,CASSSTGGRTSTDTQYF